Below, one TCR beta chain is given with its context. This CDR3 region has 15 residues. The V gene's germline CDR1 is SGHRS and CDR2 YFSETQ. With 5 bases clipped from V and 5 bases from J, the junction kept 9 bases outside the gene matches. One entry per CDR3 protein, called by TCRdb with MiXCR from the 5' RACE reads. This repertoire shows some 62,000 distinct CDR3 sequences, about 31% found once; its top ten account for over 2%. The TCR was taken from a female donor with breast cancer. The genes are TRBV5-1 and TRBJ2-3, with 9 positions matching TRBD2. Sequences were obtained from tumor-infiltrating naive CD4+ T cells sorted from the breast tumor. Indicated subset: naive CD4+ T cells, CD4+CD45RA+CD25-. CDR3 loop: CASSLDGAGGDTQYF. CDR3 nucleotide sequence: TGCGCCAGCAGTCTTGACGGAGCGGGAGGAGATACGCAGTATTTT.